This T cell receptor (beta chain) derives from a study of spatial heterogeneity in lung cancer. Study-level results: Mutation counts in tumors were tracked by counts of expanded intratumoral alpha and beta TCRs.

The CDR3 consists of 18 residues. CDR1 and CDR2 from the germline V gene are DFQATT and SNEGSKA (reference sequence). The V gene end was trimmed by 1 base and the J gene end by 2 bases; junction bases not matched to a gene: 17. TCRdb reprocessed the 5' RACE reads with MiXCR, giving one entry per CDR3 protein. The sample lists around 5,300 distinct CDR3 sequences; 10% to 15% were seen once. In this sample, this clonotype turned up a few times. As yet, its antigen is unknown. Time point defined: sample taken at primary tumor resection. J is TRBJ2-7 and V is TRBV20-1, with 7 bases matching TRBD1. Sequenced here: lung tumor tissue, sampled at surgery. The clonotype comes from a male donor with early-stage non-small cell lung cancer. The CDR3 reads CSARVPALGQARAYEQYF. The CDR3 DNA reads TGCAGTGCTAGAGTCCCGGCCCTTGGACAGGCGAGGGCCTACGAGCAGTACTTC.